Following are 18 T cell receptor beta chains from one sample sequenced in a study of blood T cell repertoires in COVID-19. Here immunoSEQ multiplex PCR was the method, and the copy in TCRdb shows in-frame clones only, minus some. The table shows approximately 190,000 clones, with just under 85% occurring only once. Sequenced input: peripheral blood. The receptors originated from a woman in her 70s with active or convalescent COVID-19.

V and J are TRBV28 and TRBJ1-2, with TRBD1 matching over 9 bases. This CDR3 has 16 amino acids. V shed 2 bases, J shed 8 bases, and the junction held 12 bases outside the gene matches. CDR1 is MDHEN, CDR2 SYDVKM, per germline. This CDR3 reads CASSLLPSGTGSGYTF. CDR3 coding DNA: TGTGCCAGCAGTTTACTCCCTTCGGGGACAGGGTCAGGCTACACCTTC.

This chain joins TRBV14 and TRBJ2-1; TRBD2 is a possible D gene (6 bases). This CDR3 has 15 residues. Trimming cost V 4 bases and J 1 base, with 11 bases left between them. CDR1 SGHDN and CDR2 FVKESK come from the germline V gene. The CDR3 sequence: CASSLLGLSYNEQFF. The CDR3 nucleotides read TGTGCCAGCAGCCTTCTAGGACTATCCTACAATGAGCAGTTCTTC.

The genes are TRBV3-1 (or the pseudogene TRBV3-2) and TRBJ1-5; maybe TRBD1 (5 bases). This CDR3 spans 15 amino acids. V shed 3 bases and J shed 0 bases, with 9 bases lying between them. From germline, CDR1 is LGHDT and CDR2 YNNKEL (reference sequence). For the CDR3, the DNA is TGTGCCAGCAGCCAGGGGCACCTTAGCAATCAGCCCCAGCATTTT. Residues: CASSQGHLSNQPQHF.

This chain uses TRBV6-5 with TRBJ1-2, with D maybe TRBD1 (5 bases). Trimming pared 7 bases from V and 5 bases from J, leaving 14 bases between. The germline V gene has CDR1 MNHEY and CDR2 SVGAGI. This CDR3 region has 13 residues. In DNA, the CDR3 is TGTGCCAGCACCCGCAACAGGTTTTATGGCTACACCTTC. It is translated as CASTRNRFYGYTF.

The chain carries TRBV5-4 and TRBJ2-3; TRBD1 aligns across 8 bases. Trimming removed 7 bases from V and 0 bases from J; junction bases left unmatched: 4. CDR3 length: 14 amino acids. The germline V gene encodes CDR1 SGHNT and CDR2 YYREEE (reference sequence). The CDR3 loop reads CASWGTGSTDTQYF. DNA for the CDR3: TGTGCCAGCTGGGGGACAGGAAGCACAGATACGCAGTATTTT.

With regard to this clone: The identical CDR3 is also encoded by other nucleotide sequences in the sample. CDR3 DNA sequence: TGTGCCAGCTCCCCGTACCAAGAGACCCAGTACTTC. It translates to CASSPYQETQYF. The rearrangement joins TRBV18 to TRBJ2-5; no clear D gene. The CDR3 is 12 residues long. The germline V and J ends were trimmed by 6 bases and 0 bases, with 5 bases remaining between them. CDR1 and CDR2 from the germline V gene are KGHSH and LQKENI.

V and J are TRBV11-2 and TRBJ2-1; 9 bases fit TRBD2. V trimming: 1 base; J trimming: 10 bases; junction bases outside the gene matches: 8. This CDR3 contains 15 residues. Germline V gene sequence: CDR1 SGHAT, CDR2 FQNNGV. For the CDR3, the DNA is TGTGCCAGCAGCTTAGGGGTAGGACTAGCGAGGGAGCAGTTCTTC. This translates into CASSLGVGLAREQFF.

This chain connects TRBV28 to TRBJ1-2; the D is unclear. CDR1 is MDHEN, CDR2 SYDVKM, per germline. The CDR3 runs to 12 residues. The ends were cut back, 7 bases at V and 3 bases at J, with 9 bases in the middle. CDR3 DNA: TGTGCCAGCACTCAGAACGACTATGGCTACACCTTC. It is translated as CASTQNDYGYTF.

This clone has just a few counts. V gene TRBV2 combines with J gene TRBJ2-2; the D gene is possibly TRBD1 (6 bases). Germline CDR1 SNHLY, CDR2 FYNNEI. The germline V and J ends were trimmed by 6 bases and 7 bases, with 15 bases remaining between them. The CDR3 length is 14 residues. The CDR3 protein is CASSEQGIHGELFF. CDR3 DNA: TGTGCCAGCAGCGAACAGGGAATACACGGGGAGCTGTTTTTT.

The chain couples TRBV19 to TRBJ1-4; unclear D gene. This CDR3 has 15 residues. Per germline, CDR1 LNHDA and CDR2 SQIVND (reference sequence). V lost 3 bases and J lost 5, with 13 bases in between. CDR3 DNA sequence: TGTGCCAGTAGTATCAGTTCAGCGAGGAATGAAAAACTGTTTTTT. This gives the protein CASSISSARNEKLFF.

In this sample, this clone turned up once. The chain recombines TRBV27 with TRBJ2-5; D uncertain. CDR3 length equals 15 residues. CDR1 MNHEY and CDR2 SMNVEV come from the germline V gene (reference sequence). The ends were cut back, 0 bases at V and 2 bases at J, with 10 bases in the middle. The CDR3 sequence is CASSLSSPGQETQYF. The CDR3, as DNA: TGTGCCAGCAGTTTATCGTCTCCAGGACAAGAGACCCAGTACTTC.

This rearrangement joins TRBV19 to TRBJ1-2; D might be TRBD1 (5 bases). The V end lost 5 bases, the J end lost 3 bases, and 16 bases lay between the germline ends. CDR3 length equals 15 residues. Germline V gene lookup returns CDR1 LNHDA and CDR2 SQIVND (reference sequence). CDR3 sequence: CASSPAGGDYYGYTF. As DNA, the CDR3 is TGTGCCAGTAGTCCCGCGGGGGGGGACTACTATGGCTACACCTTC.

The CDR3 here is CASSVGQGYNSPLHF. The CDR3 coding sequence is TGTGCCAGCAGCGTCGGACAGGGATATAATTCACCCCTCCACTTT. The rearrangement uses TRBV9 and TRBJ1-6, with 8 bases matching TRBD1. V shed 2 bases and J 4 bases; nucleotides not matched to a gene: 2. Germline V gene data show CDR1 as SGDLS and CDR2 as YYNGEE. The CDR3 has 15 amino acids.

The chain recombines TRBV27 with TRBJ2-6; D is perhaps TRBD2 (6 bases). This CDR3 region has 18 residues. The ends were cut back, 6 bases at V and 1 base at J, with 19 bases in the middle. Germline V gene sequence: CDR1 MNHEY, CDR2 SMNVEV (reference sequence). CDR3 loop: CASSLRVPGGSGANVLTF. Written as DNA, the CDR3 is TGTGCCAGCAGCTTACGGGTTCCAGGAGGGTCTGGGGCCAACGTCCTGACTTTC.

This rearrangement joins TRBV5-4 to TRBJ1-2, with TRBD1 matching 7 bases. The CDR3 contains 15 residues. From germline, CDR1 is SGHNT and CDR2 YYREEE (reference sequence). The junction had 2 bases not matched to a gene; V was cut back by 0 bases and J by 0 bases. The CDR3 here is CASSLVQGANYGYTF. The CDR3 nucleotides read TGTGCCAGCAGCTTGGTTCAGGGGGCTAACTATGGCTACACCTTC.

The chain couples TRBV7-9 to TRBJ2-7, with D unresolved. Germline V gene sequence: CDR1 SEHNR, CDR2 FQNEAQ (reference sequence). The CDR3 loop spans 13 amino acids. Trimming pared 4 bases from V and 7 bases from J, leaving 14 bases between. CDR3 protein: CASSSTMGFEQYF. CDR3 coding DNA: TGTGCCAGCAGCTCGACGATGGGCTTTGAGCAGTACTTC.

This sequence joins TRBV21-1 and TRBJ2-1; the DNA was not used to check the table's D call, TRBD1. TRBV21-1 is listed as a pseudogene. The CDR3 extends over 18 amino acids. The CDR3 bases are TGTGCCAGCAGCAAAGCGCTAACAGGGGGCCGGTCCTACAATGAGCAGTTCTTC. It yields the protein CASSKALTGGRSYNEQFF.

This clone showed up just a few times. The chain is built from TRBV6-8 and TRBJ2-7, with D uncertain. Germline V lookup: CDR1 MNHGY, CDR2 SAAAGT. Trimming pared 2 bases from V and 4 bases from J, leaving 3 bases between. There are 11 residues in the CDR3. DNA for the CDR3: TGTGCCAGCAGTTACCCTTACGAGCAGTACTTC. As protein: CASSYPYEQYF.